This T cell receptor beta chain was obtained from a study of shared clonotypes between healthy human individuals (dated by TCRdb to about 2020). For the wider study: A couple of women and three men aged 18 to 49 years were included in the cohort. Per donor, three plates each were used for CD4 naive and CD4 memory, two for CD8 naive, and one for CD8 memory. Libraries were prepared and TCR repertoires were sequenced by different laboratories using diverse techniques, in order to increase sequencing depth and limit assay-specific biases. Between about 0.94 and 10 billion PBMCs per donor were obtained by leukapheresis. To estimate repertoire size and how much clonotype sharing occurs between individuals, the study deeply sequenced the blood TCR repertoires of about five healthy adults. Overall study outcomes, separate from this receptor: Sampling was limited to blood, and TCR repertoires in tissue likely differ from TCR repertoires in blood. Because the study included a small number of donors, the genetic and exposure-history diversity represented was limited. Pairwise subsampling indicated that sequencing depth was expected to affect the degree of clonotype sharing among donors. When several donors were compared, the shared fraction of clonotypes was about 5% for naive CD4, less than 4% for naive CD8, 2% to 2.5% for memory CD4, and around 0.37% for memory CD8. Incomplete sequencing was indicated by rarefaction of sorted-subset datasets, despite the large sequencing depth. Compared with non-shared clonotypes, the clonotypes found in all four sorted-subset donors had higher generation probabilities. Estimated clonotype richness was generally larger for naive than for memory subsets.

Donors were healthy HIV-negative adults with no recently reported acute infections or vaccinations. Only Caucasian adults living in Nashville, Tennessee, USA were represented among the donors. CD4+ T cells were enriched by magnetic negative selection, after which naive cells were positively selected on CD45RA and the negative fraction was taken as the memory subset. Blood was collected by leukapheresis, and PBMCs were isolated by Ficoll-Histopaque density gradient centrifugation and then cryopreserved in liquid nitrogen vapor phase. Analytical flow cytometry was used to check the purity and quantity of every magnetically sorted T cell population. Genomic DNA was isolated from every sorted fraction and measured by UV absorbance on a Nanodrop 2000c. Using the deep immunoSEQ assay, multiplex PCR amplified TCR CDR3 regions from genomic DNA. Genomic DNA extracted from each cell subset was distributed evenly over all wells of several immunoSEQ 96-well plates, and each plate served as one replicate. For sorted subsets, about 0.2 ug genomic DNA, equal to 30,000 or so T cell genomes, was loaded into each replicate PCR. The purified libraries were quantified using a Qubit 3.0 fluorometer, sized with a Bioanalyzer 2100, and then quantified again using the KAPA Library Quantification kit. Each immunoSEQ 96-well plate was sequenced on its own single-read 150-cycle Illumina NextSeq 550 flow cell. The original methods were these. Because the immunoSEQ output held only junctional sequences and lacked quality scores, the filtering could not match the filtering applied to full-length reads. To assign V/J genes and CDR3, sequences were annotated against IMGT germline references using PyIR, a Python wrapper for IgBLAST v1.9. Reads were removed for weak V/J assignments (E-value above 1e-6), missing CDR3, stop codons, out-of-frame junctions, or ambiguous translated residues. A V3J clonotype was defined by an identical inferred V gene, J gene, and CDR3 amino acid sequence. The percentage overlap between two repertoires was calculated by dividing the number of shared unique clonotypes by the size of the smaller repertoire. Richness of each repertoire was evaluated using RTK rarefaction, the Chao1 estimator, and Recon v2.1 estimates of unobserved clonotypes. OLGA was used to compute generation probabilities for all TCRbeta clonotypes that the gDNA method yielded from a handful of donors. This immuneACCESS table, as held by TCRdb, lists in-frame sequences with V and J called but not all clones. Of the missing ones, under half trace to an unresolved V gene in checked studies; the others have no known cause. The V and J calls and clone size come from that table; D and trimming were worked out from the DNA. Recorded for this sample are some 2,400,000 clones; under 97% of them occurred a single time. The ten biggest clones cover roughly 0.13% of the sample.

Looking up the germline V gene (reference sequence) yields CDR1 MNHNY and CDR2 SVGAGI. The CDR3 runs 15 amino acids, cysteine and phenylalanine included. The kept DNA is CDR3 alone, 45 bases in frame from the first base. V and J are truncated by 6 bases and 8 bases respectively, leaving an intervening sequence of 22 bases. As to this clone: Its antigen has not been determined. Base qualities are not at hand, and no much larger clone is one base apart.

The sequence was collected from a man aged 18 to 30 in good health. Recombination joined TRBV6-6 with TRBJ1-2; the D gene cannot be named for sure. The sample comprised naive CD4+ T cells sorted from blood. The cell subset or site label of this sample denotes: CD45RA+ positively selected. The CDR3 in this case is CASRRPDSGPEGYTF. In nucleotides, the sequence is TGTGCCAGCAGGCGACCCGACTCAGGCCCAGAAGGCTACACCTTC.